This T cell receptor beta chain was found in a study of blood T cell repertoires in COVID-19. The wider study: Specimens from acute and convalescent COVID-19 originated in the United States, Italy and Spain. The cDNA or gDNA used as material had been derived from T cells, B-cell-depleted T cells, or PBMCs.

In the source study's methods: Scientists estimated how many nucleated cells there were by amplifying reference gene primers. Sequenced by immunoSEQ multiplex PCR; TCRdb stores in-frame clones only, minus some. That table gives V, J and clone size, and the DNA gave D and trimming. The table records roughly 120,000 clones, approximately 82% of them present only once. Per germline, CDR1 MDHEN and CDR2 SYDVKM. V dropped 4 bases and J dropped 9; count of bases not matched to a gene: 11. The CDR3 contains 15 residues. The clonotype was recovered from a man between 70 and 80 years old with active or convalescent COVID-19. Sequencing input: peripheral blood. The rearrangement joins TRBV28 to TRBJ2-1, with 8 bases that match TRBD1. The DNA of the CDR3 is TGTGCCAGCAGTTCGTTTCAGGGGGCGAGTTTTGAGCAGTTCTTC. It codes for CASSSFQGASFEQFF.